This T cell receptor beta chain is drawn from a study of control samples from healthy donors and cancer patients. Clones were sequenced by immunoSEQ multiplex PCR, and TCRdb holds only the in-frame ones, with some missing. Altogether over 150,000 clones are present, 85% to 95% being singletons, with the ten largest covering roughly 1.6%. V was trimmed by 5 bases and J by 1 base, leaving 3 bases between them. The CDR3 is made up of 13 amino acids. Germline-derived CDR1 and CDR2 are MNHEY and SVGAGI. This chain connects TRBV6-5 to TRBJ2-6; no firm D call. Sample: blood. This receptor was taken from a man aged 18-30 years in good health. DNA for the CDR3: TGTGCCAGCAGTATATCTGGGGCCAACGTCCTGACTTTC. Amino acids: CASSISGANVLTF.